This T cell receptor beta chain originates from a study of kidney transplant recipient with SARS-CoV-2 infection. This CDR3 spans 17 amino acids. This clonotype was picked up many times. TCRdb recomputed calls from the reads with MiXCR, one row per CDR3 protein. Among approximately 250,000 distinct CDR3 sequences listed, 29% were seen once. The source of this sequence is a male patient aged 25-45 years who had COVID-19 and was a kidney transplant recipient. Some T cells may trace back to the graft donor. The sample consisted of a blood sample, taken at baseline and on day 111 from a kidney transplant recipient. J is TRBJ1-2 and V is TRBV12-2. TRBV12-2 is tagged as a pseudogene. The CDR3 is CASRIIPTPRKTYGYTF. The CDR3 bases are TGTGCAAGTCGCATCATTCCGACTCCACGAAAGACCTATGGCTACACCTTC.